Presented here are 28 T cell receptor beta chains from one specimen sequenced in a study of shared clonotypes between healthy human individuals. Clones were read by immunoSEQ multiplex PCR, and TCRdb kept only the in-frame ones, dropping some. Among about 1 million clones listed, 70% to 80% were seen once. Source material: memory CD4+ T cells sorted from blood. Regarding subset: CD45RA-negative fraction. These receptors were obtained from a man between 18 and 29 years old in good health.

The genes are TRBV18 and TRBJ1-1; possibly TRBD1 for D (6 bases). CDR3 length equals 13 residues. Trimming removed 5 bases from V and 3 bases from J, with 10 bases in between. CDR1 and CDR2 (germline): KGHSH, LQKENI. The CDR3 spells CASSAHRDTEAFF. The CDR3 DNA is TGTGCCAGCTCAGCCCACAGGGACACTGAAGCTTTCTTT.

J is TRBJ2-5 and V is TRBV6-1; 13 nucleotides align to TRBD2. The CDR3 loop spans 17 amino acids. Germline CDR1 is MNHNS and CDR2 is SASEGT. After removal of 2 bases from V and 4 bases from J, the junction contained 7 bases not matched to a gene. CDR3 sequence reads: CASSERTSGGIGETQYF. The CDR3 DNA reads TGTGCCAGCAGTGAACGGACTAGCGGGGGCATAGGAGAGACCCAGTACTTC.

V gene TRBV11-2 combines with J gene TRBJ2-7; D is perhaps TRBD1 or TRBD2 (5 bases each). Between the trimmed V and J ends, which lost 2 bases and 2 bases, there was a span of 13 bases. Looked up from germline, CDR1 is SGHAT and CDR2 is FQNNGV. The CDR3 is made up of 15 amino acids. Here the CDR3 reads CASSLTGQDPYEQYF. CDR3 in DNA: TGTGCCAGCAGCTTAACGGGGCAGGACCCCTACGAGCAGTACTTC.

This chain uses TRBV12-5 with TRBJ2-7, with TRBD2 matching over 8 bases. Germline values: CDR1 LGHNT, CDR2 FRNRAP. The CDR3 has 14 residues. Losses at the gene ends were 6 bases for V and 5 bases for J; bases not matched to a gene: 9. The CDR3 protein is CASGRTGGGNEQYF. The CDR3 nucleotides read TGTGCTAGTGGCCGCACGGGGGGGGGCAACGAGCAGTACTTC.

The count of this clone is one. V gene TRBV7-3 combines with J gene TRBJ2-1; 11 bases align to TRBD2. Per the germline V gene, CDR1 is SGHTA and CDR2 is FQGTGA. With 5 bases clipped from V and 7 bases from J, the junction kept 7 bases outside the gene matches. The CDR3 loop spans 15 amino acids. The CDR3 DNA reads as TGTGCCAGCAGCCCACTAGCGGGGGCCCGGAATGAGCAGTTCTTC. Translating gives CASSPLAGARNEQFF.

This chain links TRBV6-1 with TRBJ2-3; D unresolved. Trimming took off 6 bases at V and 1 base at J, with 14 bases between the two ends. Germline CDR1 and CDR2: MNHNS and SASEGT. CDR3 size: 15 residues. DNA for the CDR3: TGTGCCAGCAGGAGGCCGAGCGTGGGCACAGATACGCAGTATTTT. Its translation is CASRRPSVGTDTQYF.

This clone has just a few counts. J is TRBJ1-1 and V is TRBV2, with no clear D. The CDR3 totals 11 residues. CDR1 and CDR2 from the germline V gene are SNHLY and FYNNEI. Trimming cost V 4 bases and J 8 bases, with 8 bases left between them. The CDR3 nucleotides are TGTGCCAGCAGTGTTATTTCGGAAGCTTTCTTT. This sequence encodes CASSVISEAFF.

The chain uses TRBV28 and TRBJ2-1; 15 nucleotides agree with TRBD2. V gave up 1 base and J gave up 5 bases; unmatched junction bases: 3. This CDR3 spans 17 amino acids. Looked up from germline, CDR1 is MDHEN and CDR2 is SYDVKM. CDR3 amino acids: CASSLYRTSGGDNEQFF. CDR3 nucleotide sequence: TGTGCCAGCAGTTTATATCGGACTAGCGGGGGGGACAATGAGCAGTTCTTC.

In its sample, this clone was seen a few times. V usage is TRBV18 and J usage is TRBJ1-5; D is ambiguous. V lost 2 bases to trimming and J lost 6 bases, with 8 bases between them. The CDR3 extends over 13 amino acids. Germline CDR1 KGHSH, CDR2 LQKENI. The CDR3 protein is CASSPDEFQPQHF. As DNA, the CDR3 is TGTGCCAGCTCACCAGATGAATTTCAGCCCCAGCATTTT.

The chain uses TRBV5-5 and TRBJ2-3; the match to TRBD2 covers 7 bases. Germline values: CDR1 SGHKS, CDR2 YYEKEE (reference sequence). The CDR3 length is 15 residues. After removal of 6 bases from V and 0 bases from J, the junction contained 7 bases not matched to a gene. CDR3 coding DNA: TGTGCCAGCAACCCGAGCGGGGTGAGCACAGATACGCAGTATTTT. Translated, it gives CASNPSGVSTDTQYF.

The chain uses TRBV18 and TRBJ1-4, with no clear D. The CDR3 totals 13 residues. CDR1 and CDR2 from the germline V gene are KGHSH and LQKENI. The V end lost 4 bases, the J end lost 6 bases, and 9 bases lay between the germline ends. The CDR3 DNA follows: TGTGCCAGCTCACGGACGGCGGATGAAAAACTGTTTTTT. Encoded protein: CASSRTADEKLFF.

The chain is built from TRBV2 and TRBJ1-2; the D is unclear. Germline CDR1 and CDR2: SNHLY and FYNNEI. There are 12 residues in the CDR3. Trimming pared 6 bases from V and 4 bases from J, leaving 9 bases between. In DNA form, the CDR3 reads TGTGCCAGCAGGATTGGGAGCTATGGCTACACCTTC. It is translated as CASRIGSYGYTF. The entire variable domain, with the rest obtained from reference TRBV2 and TRBJ1-2, is as follows: EPEVTQTPSHQVTQMGQEVILRCVPISNHLYFYWYRQILGQKVEFLVSFYNNEISEKSEIFDDQFSVERPDGSNFTLKIRSTKLEDSAMYFCASRIGSYGYTFGSGTRLTVV.

The genes are TRBV28 and TRBJ2-1, with D hard to call. There are 13 residues in the CDR3. Germline V lookup: CDR1 MDHEN, CDR2 SYDVKM. Trimming cost V 6 bases and J 4 bases, with 10 bases left between them. The CDR3 DNA is TGTGCCAGCAGCTCCGGCTTTTACAATGAGCAGTTCTTC. Its protein is CASSSGFYNEQFF.

The V and J genes are TRBV28 and TRBJ2-2; no reliable D call. The CDR3 runs to 15 residues. Trimming took 1 base from V and 2 from J, leaving 8 bases between them. Per the germline V gene, CDR1 is MDHEN and CDR2 is SYDVKM. CDR3 in amino acids: CASSLSRGNTGELFF. CDR3 nucleotide sequence: TGTGCCAGCAGTTTATCCCGAGGCAACACCGGGGAGCTGTTTTTT.

As for this clone: The same CDR3 arises from other DNA sequences in this sample as well. This chain connects TRBV5-1 to TRBJ2-2; maybe TRBD1 (6 bases). CDR3 length: 15 residues. Germline CDR1 is SGHRS and CDR2 is YFSETQ. V was shortened by 0 bases and J by 3 bases, with 9 bases between the two germline ends. The CDR3 DNA reads TGCGCCAGCAGCTTGGTAGGGGGATACACCGGGGAGCTGTTTTTT. Translation: CASSLVGGYTGELFF. Based on the CDR3 plus reference TRBV5-1 and TRBJ2-2, the full variable domain is KAGVTQTPRYLIKTRGQQVTLSCSPISGHRSVSWYQQTPGQGLQFLFEYFSETQRNKGNFPGRFSGRQFSNSRSEMNVSTLELGDSALYLCASSLVGGYTGELFFGEGSRLTVL.

This clone has just a few counts. CDR3 sequence reads: CASSPEWGTQYF. CDR3 DNA: TGTGCCAGCAGCCCCGAGTGGGGGACCCAGTACTTC. This chain uses TRBV28 with TRBJ2-5; D is undetermined. V was pared by 6 bases and J by 7 bases, with 12 bases between. The V gene's germline CDR1 is MDHEN and CDR2 SYDVKM. CDR3 length: 12 residues. Looking up the rest from reference TRBV28 and TRBJ2-5 gives the full variable domain: DVKVTQSSRYLVKRTGEKVFLECVQDMDHENMFWYRQDPGLGLRLIYFSYDVKMKEKGDIPEGYSVSREKKERFSLILESASTNQTSMYLCASSPEWGTQYFGPGTRLLVL.

The chain employs TRBV9 and TRBJ2-5, with TRBD1 matching over 7 bases. V shed 4 bases and J 4 bases; nucleotides not matched to a gene: 4. The germline V gene has CDR1 SGDLS and CDR2 YYNGEE. This CDR3 spans 13 amino acids. CDR3 sequence reads: CASSRDSLETQYF. CDR3 nucleotides: TGTGCCAGCAGCCGGGACAGCTTAGAGACCCAGTACTTC.

The gene calls are TRBV21-1 and TRBJ1-5; the table's D call of TRBD1 was not tested on the DNA. TRBV21-1 is a known pseudogene. The CDR3 spans 16 residues. CDR3 nucleotide sequence: TGTGCCAGCAGCAAAGCGTCAGACAGCAACAATCAGCCCCAGCATTTT. This sequence encodes CASSKASDSNNQPQHF.

The chain employs TRBV5-8 and TRBJ2-4; D is ambiguous. The V end was cut by 1 base, the J end by 0 bases, with 11 bases between. The CDR3 totals 16 residues. The germline gives CDR1 SGHTS, CDR2 YDEGEE. For the CDR3, the DNA is TGTGCCAGCAGCTTGCCGACATCCCCAGCCAAAAACATTCAGTACTTC. Its protein product is CASSLPTSPAKNIQYF. The complete variable domain, with remaining parts taken from reference TRBV5-8 and TRBJ2-4, reads EAGVTQSPTHLIKTRGQQATLRCSPISGHTSVYWYQQALGLGLQFLLWYDEGEERNRGNFPPRFSGRQFPNYSSELNVNALELEDSALYLCASSLPTSPAKNIQYFGAGTRLSVL.

V is TRBV4-2 and J is TRBJ2-7; 9 nucleotides line up with TRBD2. The V segment lost 0 bases and the J segment 6 bases; nucleotides outside the gene matches: 9. This CDR3 contains 16 residues. Germline V gene lookup returns CDR1 LGHNA and CDR2 YNFKEQ. The CDR3 coding sequence is TGTGCCAGCAGCCAAGAAAGGGCTAGCGGGGCTTCCGAGCAGTACTTC. It is translated as CASSQERASGASEQYF.

The chain couples TRBV10-1 to TRBJ2-5; 12 bases map to TRBD1. CDR1 and CDR2 (germline): WNHNN, SYGVQD (reference sequence). Losses at the gene ends were 5 bases for V and 2 bases for J; bases not matched to a gene: 9. The CDR3 length is 17 residues. CDR3 bases: TGCGCCAGCAGTCCCGGGACAGGGGGCATGGGTCAAGAGACCCAGTACTTC. It specifies CASSPGTGGMGQETQYF.

This clone was detected a few times. The chain couples TRBV30 to TRBJ1-1, with 7 bases that match TRBD1. The CDR3 is 13 residues long. V dropped 6 bases and J dropped 4; count of bases not matched to a gene: 8. Germline CDR1 GTSNPN, CDR2 SVGIG (reference sequence). The CDR3 loop reads CACIRGGGTEAFF. DNA for the CDR3: TGTGCCTGTATCAGGGGGGGAGGCACTGAAGCTTTCTTT.

V usage is TRBV9 and J usage is TRBJ1-5; 7 bases align to TRBD1. The J segment lost 2 bases and the V segment lost 2 bases, leaving 19 bases of the junction unmatched. The CDR3 spans 20 residues. Looked up from germline, CDR1 is SGDLS and CDR2 is YYNGEE. CDR3 sequence reads: CASSVTERRTGTAGNQPQHF. CDR3 nucleotides: TGTGCCAGCAGCGTTACCGAACGCCGTACCGGGACAGCCGGCAATCAGCCCCAGCATTTT.

The chain recombines TRBV2 with TRBJ2-3, with D perhaps being TRBD1 or TRBD2 (5 bases each). Trimming removed 4 bases from V and 5 bases from J, with 10 bases in between. Germline V lookup: CDR1 SNHLY, CDR2 FYNNEI. The CDR3 is 13 residues long. The CDR3 DNA reads as TGTGCCAGCAGTGCTAGGGACGGAGATACGCAGTATTTT. Its translation is CASSARDGDTQYF.

This chain uses TRBV2 with TRBJ1-4; D uncertain. The CDR3 length is 13 residues. Trimming removed 4 bases at V and 5 bases at J, with 8 bases between. The germline gives CDR1 SNHLY, CDR2 FYNNEI. This CDR3 is CASSVLHNEKLFF. The CDR3 DNA reads TGTGCCAGCAGTGTACTTCACAATGAAAAACTGTTTTTT.

V and J are TRBV10-2 and TRBJ1-6; D possibly corresponds to TRBD1 (6 bases). V gave up 4 bases and J gave up 7 bases, with 8 bases separating them. This CDR3 is 13 amino acids long. The germline V gene has CDR1 WSHSY and CDR2 SAAADI. CDR3 coding DNA: TGCGCCAGCAGTGTTCAGGGGAATTCACCCCTCCACTTT. This codes for CASSVQGNSPLHF.

The rearrangement links TRBV28 to TRBJ1-1; 8 positions match TRBD1. Germline values: CDR1 MDHEN, CDR2 SYDVKM. This CDR3 contains 16 residues. After removal of 5 bases from V and 1 base from J, the junction contained 9 bases not matched to a gene. CDR3 bases: TGTGCCAGCAGTATTCAGGGGGCGGGCCGGAACACTGAAGCTTTCTTT. This encodes CASSIQGAGRNTEAFF.

The CDR3 sequence: CASSPQGQGFSSNQPQHF. CDR3 nucleotides: TGTGCCAGCTCACCACAGGGACAGGGGTTTTCTAGCAATCAGCCCCAGCATTTT. This chain connects TRBV18 to TRBJ1-5; 10 bases are a match to TRBD1. Germline CDR1 reads KGHSH; CDR2 reads LQKENI. V was pared by 1 base and J by 0 bases, with 6 bases of the junction left unmatched. CDR3 length: 18 residues.